The 30 T cell receptor beta chains below come from one sample, sequenced in a study of human T cells and chemical hapten exposure. Each CDR3 protein is one row after TCRdb ran MiXCR on the RACE reads. The sample shows some 380,000 distinct CDR3 sequences, 4.8% of them seen only once. The sample's time point: patch test 1, 2 weeks after DPC sensitization. The treatment was: therapeutic diphenylcyclopropenone sensitization with weekly scalp DPC. Specimen: whole blood, collected in connection with sensitization to the hapten diphenylcyclopropenone (DPC). The receptors come from a woman in her forties or fifties with alopecia areata. Some clones in this sample may be carry-over from other donors' samples.

This clonotype appeared many times. This sequence joins TRBV29-1 and TRBJ1-2, with D perhaps TRBD1 (6 bases). CDR3 length: 14 amino acids. Per germline, CDR1 SQVTM and CDR2 ANQGSEA. The V end lost 2 bases, the J end lost 0 bases, and 10 bases lay between the germline ends. The CDR3 here is CSVEIRTANYGYTF. In DNA form, the CDR3 reads TGCAGCGTTGAAATCAGGACAGCTAACTATGGCTACACCTTC.

The sample holds many counts of this clonotype. CDR3 in amino acids: CASSFPTGTTEAFF. The CDR3 nucleotides read TGTGCCAGCAGCTTTCCCACAGGGACCACTGAAGCTTTCTTT. V usage is TRBV5-6 and J usage is TRBJ1-1; D is perhaps TRBD1 (6 bases). CDR1 is SGHDT, CDR2 YYEEEE, per germline. Trimming removed 2 bases at V and 4 bases at J, with 12 bases between. The CDR3 totals 14 residues.

The sample holds many counts of this clonotype. The J gene is TRBJ2-5, the V gene TRBV5-1; 7 nucleotides line up with TRBD2. With 0 bases clipped from V and 4 bases from J, the junction kept 6 bases outside the gene matches. There are 15 residues in the CDR3. Germline V gene lookup returns CDR1 SGHRS and CDR2 YFSETQ. CDR3 in DNA: TGCGCCAGCAGCTTGGCCGGATTAGCGGGAGAGACCCAGTACTTC. Protein sequence: CASSLAGLAGETQYF.

This clonotype has a count of ten or more. The chain has TRBV29-1 and TRBJ1-2; D unclear. The V gene's germline CDR1 is SQVTM and CDR2 ANQGSEA. The germline V and J ends were trimmed by 0 bases and 8 bases, with 4 bases remaining between them. The CDR3 is 10 amino acids. In DNA form, the CDR3 reads TGCAGCGTTGAAGAGGGGGGCTACACCTTC. It codes for CSVEEGGYTF.

In regard to this clonotype: The junction departs from the called germline gene at one end, perhaps through a read error. The V call is TRBV12-3 or TRBV12-4, the J call TRBJ1-4; D call uncertain. The CDR3 is made up of 12 amino acids. CDR3 coding DNA: TGTGCCAGCAGTTTTTTTGAGTCCGCCGTACTTTTT. Translation gives CASSFFESAVLF.

The chain recombines TRBV27 with TRBJ2-5, with D possibly being TRBD2 (6 bases). There are 14 residues in the CDR3. From germline, CDR1 is MNHEY and CDR2 SMNVEV (reference sequence). Deletions cut 3 bases from V and 6 bases from J, with 14 bases between. CDR3 sequence: CASSLVAGGQTQYF. CDR3 coding DNA: TGTGCCAGCAGTTTGGTCGCCGGGGGTCAGACCCAGTACTTC.

This clonotype was observed a few times. The chain joins TRBV6-2 or TRBV6-3 to TRBJ1-2; 9 positions match TRBD1. V dropped 5 bases and J dropped 2; count of bases not matched to a gene: 6. In germline, CDR1 is MNHEY, CDR2 SVGEGT. The CDR3 is 15 residues long. CDR3 bases: TGTGCCAGCAGTAAATCGGACAGGGGAAACTATGGCTACACCTTC. Translated: CASSKSDRGNYGYTF.

This clonotype was seen at least ten times. The chain recombines TRBV12-3 or TRBV12-4 with TRBJ2-7, with 7 bases that match TRBD2. The trim removed 2 bases at V and 13 bases at J, leaving 14 bases unmatched. This CDR3 has 14 amino acids. Here the CDR3 reads CASSLLGLGTPTYF. In DNA form, the CDR3 reads TGTGCCAGCAGTTTATTAGGACTAGGGACCCCAACCTACTTC.

The CDR3 is CASIPPGGTDTQYF. For the CDR3, the DNA is TGTGCCAGCATTCCACCGGGGGGCACAGATACGCAGTATTTT. This chain links TRBV28 with TRBJ2-3; TRBD2 is a possible D gene (6 bases). The CDR3 is made up of 14 amino acids. Trimming stripped 7 bases from V and 1 base from J, with 12 bases between. Germline assignment: CDR1 MDHEN and CDR2 SYDVKM. The full variable domain, with the rest looked up from reference TRBV28 and TRBJ2-3, is DVKVTQSSRYLVKRTGEKVFLECVQDMDHENMFWYRQDPGLGLRLIYFSYDVKMKEKGDIPEGYSVSREKKERFSLILESASTNQTSMYLCASIPPGGTDTQYFGPGTRLTVL.

This clonotype was found many times. This chain links TRBV12-3 or TRBV12-4 with TRBJ2-2; D gene uncertain. The CDR3 length is 13 residues. Trimming pared 6 bases from V and 5 bases from J, leaving 10 bases between. The CDR3 is CASSYRITGELFF. As DNA, the CDR3 is TGTGCCAGCAGCTACAGAATTACCGGGGAGCTGTTTTTT.

The chain is built from TRBV19 and TRBJ2-2; no firm D call. Germline lookup yields CDR1 LNHDA and CDR2 SQIVND (reference sequence). The CDR3 length is 15 residues. Trimming took 3 bases from V and 5 from J, leaving 13 bases between them. The CDR3 loop reads CASSILVGKTGELFF. The CDR3 DNA reads TGTGCCAGTAGTATTCTAGTGGGGAAAACCGGGGAGCTGTTTTTT.

The V call is TRBV6-5, the J call TRBJ2-5; TRBD2 agrees at 11 bases. The CDR3 spans 14 residues. Looked up from germline, CDR1 is MNHEY and CDR2 is SVGAGI. With V trimmed by 2 bases and J by 5 bases, 1 base remained unmatched. The CDR3 nucleotides are TGTGCCAGCAGTTACCTAGCGGGAGGTGAGACCCAGTACTTC. This sequence encodes CASSYLAGGETQYF.

The chain combines TRBV5-1 with TRBJ1-4, with 8 bases aligning to TRBD1. The CDR3 is 19 residues long. Germline V gene lookup returns CDR1 SGHRS and CDR2 YFSETQ. The J segment lost 0 bases and the V segment lost 1 base, leaving 11 bases of the junction unmatched. The CDR3: CASSLWGPDRAATNEKLFF. The CDR3 DNA is TGCGCCAGCAGCTTGTGGGGTCCGGACAGGGCCGCAACTAATGAAAAACTGTTTTTT. The full variable domain, in which reference TRBV5-1 and TRBJ1-4 provide the parts outside the CDR3, is KAGVTQTPRYLIKTRGQQVTLSCSPISGHRSVSWYQQTPGQGLQFLFEYFSETQRNKGNFPGRFSGRQFSNSRSEMNVSTLELGDSALYLCASSLWGPDRAATNEKLFFGSGTQLSVL.

The chain links TRBV15 to TRBJ2-7; TRBD1 matches at 12 bases. Germline CDR1 reads LNHNV; CDR2 reads YYDKDF (reference sequence). Trimming took 5 bases from V and 6 from J; bases not matched to a gene: 5. CDR3 length: 14 amino acids. Here the CDR3 reads CATSGRDRGPEQYF. The DNA of the CDR3 is TGTGCCACCAGCGGCCGGGACAGGGGGCCCGAGCAGTACTTC.

This clonotype was counted ten times or more. V and J are TRBV12-3 or TRBV12-4 and TRBJ2-5, with D possibly being TRBD1 (6 bases). This CDR3 is 14 amino acids long. The V end lost 6 bases, the J end lost 2 bases, and 13 bases lay between the germline ends. The CDR3 DNA sequence: TGTGCCAGCAGATTACAGGGCCGTCAAGAGACCCAGTACTTC. Amino acids: CASRLQGRQETQYF.

This clonotype was seen more than once but under ten times. The chain is built from TRBV9 and TRBJ2-7; tentative D call: TRBD2 (6 bases). Per the germline V gene, CDR1 is SGDLS and CDR2 is YYNGEE. The V and J ends lost 2 bases and 0 bases respectively, with 12 bases between them. The CDR3 length is 15 residues. CDR3 amino acids: CASSVGGTLSYEQYF. The DNA for the CDR3 is TGTGCCAGCAGCGTCGGAGGGACCCTCTCCTACGAGCAGTACTTC. Based on the CDR3 plus reference TRBV9 and TRBJ2-7, the full variable domain is DSGVTQTPKHLITATGQRVTLRCSPRSGDLSVYWYQQSLDQGLQFLIQYYNGEERAKGNILERFSAQQFPDLHSELNLSSLELGDSALYFCASSVGGTLSYEQYFGPGTRLTVT.

This clonotype showed up many times. This chain joins TRBV12-3 or TRBV12-4 and TRBJ2-3; 7 nucleotides match TRBD1. The CDR3 consists of 14 residues. The V gene end was trimmed by 5 bases and the J gene end by 3 bases; junction bases not matched to a gene: 5. CDR3 in amino acids: CASSLTGETDTQYF. The CDR3 nucleotides are TGTGCCAGCAGTCTTACAGGGGAGACAGATACGCAGTATTTT.

This clonotype has only a few counts. V gene TRBV7-2 combines with J gene TRBJ2-2, with D possibly TRBD2 on 6 matching bases. V gave up 6 bases and J gave up 1 base, with 12 bases separating them. This CDR3 has 15 amino acids. Per germline, CDR1 SGHTA and CDR2 FQGNSA. DNA of the CDR3: TGTGCCAGCAGACCTAGCGCCTTGAACACCGGGGAGCTGTTTTTT. It is translated as CASRPSALNTGELFF. Drawing the rest from reference TRBV7-2 and TRBJ2-2, the complete variable domain is GAGVSQSPSNKVTEKGKDVELRCDPISGHTALYWYRQSLGQGLEFLIYFQGNSAPDKSGLPSDRFSAERTGGSVSTLTIQRTQQEDSAVYLCASRPSALNTGELFFGEGSRLTVL.

This clonotype was counted ten times or more. The V gene is TRBV18, the J gene TRBJ1-2; no reliable D call. The V gene's germline CDR1 is KGHSH and CDR2 LQKENI. The CDR3 sequence is 14 residues long. V lost 0 bases and J lost 3, with 8 bases in between. In nucleotides, the CDR3 is TGTGCCAGCTCACCACCGAGAAAGGACTATGGCTACACCTTC. Translated, it gives CASSPPRKDYGYTF.

V usage is TRBV4-1 and J usage is TRBJ1-3; no clear D gene. This CDR3 is 13 amino acids long. Germline CDR1 reads MGHRA; CDR2 reads YSYEKL. The V and J ends lost 1 base and 6 bases respectively, with 7 bases between them. The CDR3 sequence: CASSQGRPNTIYF. The CDR3 DNA sequence: TGCGCCAGCAGCCAAGGAAGACCAAACACCATATATTTT.

V is TRBV7-9 and J is TRBJ2-7, with TRBD2 matching 10 bases. Germline trimming cut 4 bases from V and 3 bases from J; bases unmatched to any gene: 9. Looked up from germline, CDR1 is SEHNR and CDR2 is FQNEAQ (reference sequence). CDR3 length: 16 residues. CDR3 residues: CASSSPSGTSVYEQYF. In DNA form, the CDR3 reads TGTGCCAGCAGCTCTCCTTCCGGGACTAGCGTCTACGAGCAGTACTTC.

In this sample, this clonotype turned up many times. This chain uses TRBV20-1 with TRBJ2-1; a weak D match, TRBD1 (6 bases). The V end lost 4 bases, the J end lost 0 bases, and 10 bases lay between the germline ends. Germline CDR1 DFQATT, CDR2 SNEGSKA (reference sequence). The CDR3 runs 14 residues. CDR3 loop: CSANPGASYNEQFF. The CDR3 bases are TGCAGTGCTAACCCAGGGGCCTCCTACAATGAGCAGTTCTTC.

The V and J genes are TRBV20-1 and TRBJ2-1; 10 positions agree with TRBD2. V gave up 3 bases and J gave up 8 bases; unmatched junction bases: 10. The germline V gene has CDR1 DFQATT and CDR2 SNEGSKA (reference sequence). This CDR3 spans 15 amino acids. As DNA, the CDR3 is TGCAGTGCTAGTCCGATAGCGGGAGGAGGAGATGAGCAGTTCTTC. Protein: CSASPIAGGGDEQFF.

This clonotype was observed a few times. This rearrangement joins TRBV28 to TRBJ2-1, with D tentatively TRBD2 (6 bases). The germline gives CDR1 MDHEN, CDR2 SYDVKM. The ends were cut back, 6 bases at V and 7 bases at J, with 13 bases in the middle. The CDR3 spans 13 residues. CDR3 sequence: CASSRLGENEQFF. The CDR3 bases are TGTGCCAGCAGCCGACTAGGGGAGAATGAGCAGTTCTTC.

This clonotype has only a few counts. This chain uses TRBV7-9 with TRBJ2-1, with TRBD2 matching 14 bases. Germline CDR1 is SEHNR and CDR2 is FQNEAQ (reference sequence). The CDR3 consists of 15 residues. V lost 4 bases and J lost 9; bases outside the gene matches: 5. The CDR3 coding sequence is TGTGCCAGCAGCTCGGGGACTAGCGGGAGTTTTGAGCAGTTCTTC. Its translation: CASSSGTSGSFEQFF.

This clonotype has ten or more counts. This chain links TRBV5-1 with TRBJ2-7; D may be TRBD2 (5 bases). This CDR3 has 12 amino acids. Trimming took off 1 base at V and 5 bases at J, with 7 bases between the two ends. Per germline, CDR1 SGHRS and CDR2 YFSETQ. The CDR3 loop is CASSLNGNEQYF. The CDR3 DNA reads as TGCGCCAGCAGCTTGAACGGGAACGAGCAGTACTTC.

This clonotype has only a few counts. This rearrangement joins TRBV9 to TRBJ1-3; D not resolved. V was clipped by 3 bases and J by 3 bases, with 4 bases between them. Germline V CDR1 and CDR2: SGDLS, YYNGEE. The CDR3 contains 12 residues. The CDR3 loop reads CASSEHGNTIYF. DNA of the CDR3: TGTGCCAGCAGCGAACATGGAAACACCATATATTTT.

This clonotype has only a few counts. The chain carries TRBV18 and TRBJ1-2, with a tentative D call TRBD1 (5 bases). Between the trimmed V and J ends, which lost 4 bases and 0 bases, there was a span of 15 bases. This CDR3 spans 16 amino acids. Germline lookup yields CDR1 KGHSH and CDR2 LQKENI. The CDR3 region has the DNA TGTGCCAGCTCACGACGGGACGCCCGAGCTAACTATGGCTACACCTTC. This codes for CASSRRDARANYGYTF. The whole variable domain, remainder taken from reference TRBV18 and TRBJ1-2, is NAGVMQNPRHLVRRRGQEARLRCSPMKGHSHVYWYRQLPEEGLKFMVYLQKENIIDESGMPKERFSAEFPKEGPSILRIQQVVRGDSAAYFCASSRRDARANYGYTFGSGTRLTVV.

There are many counts of this clonotype. V and J are TRBV25-1 and TRBJ1-2, with D uncertain. V dropped 3 bases and J dropped 3 bases, with 14 bases sitting between them. This CDR3 has 15 residues. Looked up from germline, CDR1 is MGHDK and CDR2 is SYGVNS. Here the CDR3 DNA reads TGTGCCAGCAGTGAGAGTTTGTATGGTGACTATGGCTACACCTTC. Translated: CASSESLYGDYGYTF.

This clonotype turned up a few times. The chain employs TRBV20-1 and TRBJ2-5, with D perhaps TRBD2 (6 bases). Germline CDR1 reads DFQATT; CDR2 reads SNEGSKA (reference sequence). This CDR3 has 12 residues. V was trimmed by 7 bases and J by 4 bases, leaving 13 bases between them. In DNA form, the CDR3 reads TGCAGTGGCGGGACCCAAGGAGAGACCCAGTACTTC. It encodes CSGGTQGETQYF.